This TCR beta chain comes out of a study of blood T cell repertoires in COVID-19. Study information: Sources were T cells, B-cell-depleted T cells, or PBMCs; the material itself was cDNA or gDNA.

In the source study's methods: Estimation of nucleated cell counts relied on the amplification of reference gene primers. Clones were sequenced by immunoSEQ multiplex PCR, and TCRdb holds only the in-frame ones, with some missing. D and trimming come from the DNA, and the V and J calls and clone size come from that table. The data show 250,000 to 300,000 clones, around 89% seen once. The receptor comes from a woman aged 40 to 50 who had recovered from COVID-19. The sequenced material came from peripheral blood.

The CDR3 nucleotides are TGTGCCAGCACCTGGGGGCGGGAGGGGGGCGAGCAGTACTTC. Its translation: CASTWGREGGEQYF. The rearrangement links TRBV6-6 to TRBJ2-7; TRBD2 agrees at 9 bases. CDR3 length equals 14 residues. The V gene's germline CDR1 is MNHNY and CDR2 SVGAGI (reference sequence). Unmatched junction bases numbered 10, after V lost 7 bases and J lost 6 bases.